The 23 T cell receptor beta chains below come from one sample, sequenced in a study of Graves' ophthalmopathy and Graves' hyperthyroidism. RNA transcripts yielded amplified TCR beta CDR3 regions. RT-PCR in the first round used HTBI primers; a second-round multiplex PCR followed. Each CDR3 protein gets one entry after TCRdb re-called the multiplex PCR reads with MiXCR. The sample includes 660,000 or so distinct CDR3 sequences, just over 40% of them seen just once. Sequencing used peripheral blood. The receptors were gathered from an adult man with Graves' ophthalmopathy.

The chain joins TRBV30 to TRBJ2-7, with 9 bases lining up with TRBD1. V shed 4 bases, J shed 3 bases, and the junction held 4 bases outside the gene matches. In germline, CDR1 is GTSNPN, CDR2 SVGIG (reference sequence). The CDR3 spans 13 residues. In nucleotides, the CDR3 is TGTGCCTGGAACGGACAGGGGAACTACGAGCAGTACTTC. Its translation is CAWNGQGNYEQYF.

This clonotype came up many times. The CDR3 coding sequence is TGCAGTGCTAGAGCCGGGACAGCCAACCCGAATCAGCCCCAGCATTTT. This codes for CSARAGTANPNQPQHF. This chain uses TRBV20-1 with TRBJ1-5, with 7 positions matching TRBD1. Germline CDR1 is DFQATT and CDR2 is SNEGSKA (reference sequence). The CDR3 is 16 residues long. The V and J ends lost 1 base and 4 bases, in that order; junction bases with no gene match: 10.

This clonotype was counted between two and nine times. The chain is built from TRBV11-2 and TRBJ2-3, with 8 bases fitting TRBD2. Germline CDR1 reads SGHAT; CDR2 reads FQNNGV. J was trimmed by 5 bases and V by 7 bases; bases with no gene match: 8. There are 14 residues in the CDR3. The CDR3 nucleotides are TGTGCCAGCAAGCAAAGCGGGGGCAAAGATACGCAGTATTTT. Encoded protein: CASKQSGGKDTQYF.

This clonotype showed up just once. The chain recombines TRBV4-1 with TRBJ2-7, with D perhaps TRBD2 (5 bases). The CDR3 contains 15 residues. Looked up from germline, CDR1 is MGHRA and CDR2 is YSYEKL. V shed 0 bases and J shed 0 bases, with 9 bases lying between them. In nucleotides, the CDR3 is TGCGCCAGCAGCCAAGATTCGGGAACCTCCTACGAGCAGTACTTC. Protein sequence: CASSQDSGTSYEQYF.

The chain carries TRBV15 and TRBJ2-1; a possible D gene is TRBD1 (5 bases). The V gene's germline CDR1 is LNHNV and CDR2 YYDKDF (reference sequence). V was pared by 0 bases and J by 7 bases, with 10 bases between. The CDR3 covers 14 residues. The CDR3 here is CATSREVRGNEQFF. The CDR3 DNA reads TGTGCCACCAGCAGAGAAGTAAGGGGAAATGAGCAGTTCTTC.

A remark on this clonotype: At one end the junction does not follow the germline gene, possibly because of a read error. This chain joins TRBV7-2 and TRBJ2-7; no clear D gene. CDR3 length: 13 amino acids. Germline CDR1 and CDR2: SGHTA and FQGNSA. The CDR3 here is CASNPPGSHEQYF. CDR3 DNA sequence: TGTGCCAGCAATCCCCCAGGCTCCCACGAGCAGTACTTC.

V is TRBV10-3 and J is TRBJ2-7; D possibly corresponds to TRBD2 (6 bases). The V gene lost 3 bases and the J gene lost 8 bases, with 23 bases spanning the gap. CDR3 size: 16 residues. The germline V gene encodes CDR1 ENHRY and CDR2 SYGVKD. In nucleotides, the CDR3 is TGTGCCATCAGTGAAAGGCAGGAGGGGAATCAGCCCCAGCAGTACTTC. Translated, it gives CAISERQEGNQPQQYF.

This clonotype was observed many times. The chain is built from TRBV11-3 and TRBJ2-7; TRBD1 matches 9 bases. CDR3 length: 14 residues. V dropped 5 bases and J dropped 3; count of bases not matched to a gene: 5. From germline, CDR1 is SGHNT and CDR2 YENEEA. The CDR3 coding sequence is TGTGCCAGCAGCCATGGACAGGGGCTCTACGAGCAGTACTTC. Translating gives CASSHGQGLYEQYF.

Notes on this clonotype: A much more abundant neighbour one base away suggests this may be a read error. This chain links TRBV10-3 with TRBJ1-2; 8 positions match TRBD1. CDR3 length: 17 amino acids. Unmatched junction bases numbered 15, after V lost 6 bases and J lost 3 bases. Looked up from germline, CDR1 is ENHRY and CDR2 is SYGVKD. CDR3 amino acids: CAISVDGTGNWDYGYTF. In DNA form, the CDR3 reads TGTGCCATCAGCGTAGATGGGACAGGAAACTGGGACTATGGCTACACCTTC.

This clonotype was seen ten or more times. V gene TRBV10-3 combines with J gene TRBJ2-7; TRBD2 matches at 8 bases. Germline V gene lookup returns CDR1 ENHRY and CDR2 SYGVKD. J gave up 3 bases and V 2 bases, and 9 bases lay outside the gene matches. CDR3 length equals 16 residues. The CDR3 here is CAISEDRAGANYEQYF. Written as DNA, the CDR3 is TGTGCCATCAGTGAGGATCGAGCGGGGGCGAACTACGAGCAGTACTTC.

This clonotype was observed once. V usage is TRBV7-3 and J usage is TRBJ1-1, with D perhaps TRBD1 (6 bases). This CDR3 has 12 amino acids. Germline V lookup: CDR1 SGHTA, CDR2 FQGTGA. V was clipped by 11 bases and J by 1 base, with 11 bases between them. In nucleotides, the CDR3 is TGTGCCCACAGGACAGAGAACACTGAAGCTTTCTTT. It specifies CAHRTENTEAFF.

The chain has TRBV2 and TRBJ2-7; 8 bases line up with TRBD2. The CDR3 runs to 15 residues. Germline V gives CDR1 SNHLY, CDR2 FYNNEI. V shed 8 bases, J shed 7 bases, and the junction held 16 bases outside the gene matches. CDR3 loop: CASSPRDGGAWEQYF. The CDR3 coding sequence is TGTGCCAGCTCACCACGGGACGGGGGGGCATGGGAGCAGTACTTC.

V usage is TRBV25-1 and J usage is TRBJ1-6; no clear D gene. V dropped 5 bases and J dropped 6 bases, with 11 bases sitting between them. CDR1 and CDR2 from the germline V gene are MGHDK and SYGVNS. The CDR3 spans 14 residues. The CDR3 coding sequence is TGTGCCAGCAGTCAACACAGAGTTAATTCACCCCTCCACTTT. Its protein is CASSQHRVNSPLHF.

The table lists this clonotype with many counts. This chain uses TRBV29-1 with TRBJ2-5; 8 positions agree with TRBD2. The CDR3 totals 13 residues. J was trimmed by 5 bases and V by 7 bases; bases with no gene match: 9. Germline CDR1 SQVTM, CDR2 ANQGSEA. CDR3 coding DNA: TGCAGCGCCGTACCAAGCGGGGGTGAGACCCAGTACTTC. It is translated as CSAVPSGGETQYF.

This clonotype was observed many times. This chain uses TRBV29-1 with TRBJ2-7; the D gene is possibly TRBD1 (6 bases). The CDR3 is 17 residues long. Germline V gene sequence: CDR1 SQVTM, CDR2 ANQGSEA. The ends were cut back, 4 bases at V and 0 bases at J, with 22 bases in the middle. Here the CDR3 DNA reads TGCAGCGTTGTTGGATACCAGGGACACCTAAGCTCCTACGAGCAGTACTTC. Amino acid sequence: CSVVGYQGHLSSYEQYF.

This clonotype was detected a few times. The rearrangement joins TRBV20-1 to TRBJ1-1, with no clear D. This CDR3 has 13 residues. Germline V lookup: CDR1 DFQATT, CDR2 SNEGSKA (reference sequence). With 6 bases removed from V and 1 base from J, the gap between germline ends came to 12 bases. As DNA, the CDR3 is TGCAGTGCCCCGGGTTCGGGGAACACTGAAGCTTTCTTT. Protein: CSAPGSGNTEAFF.

This clonotype was recorded at least ten times. The chain joins TRBV6-1 to TRBJ1-2; weak D call: TRBD1 (5 bases). CDR3 length: 14 amino acids. V was clipped by 4 bases and J by 7 bases, with 16 bases between them. The germline gives CDR1 MNHNS, CDR2 SASEGT. CDR3 in DNA: TGTGCCAGCAGTGGTGGCAGGGTATGGAGTGGCTACACCTTC. It encodes CASSGGRVWSGYTF.

The V gene is TRBV7-8, the J gene TRBJ1-1, with 11 bases identical to TRBD1. Germline trimming cut 5 bases from V and 5 bases from J; bases unmatched to any gene: 7. The germline V gene encodes CDR1 SGHVS and CDR2 FQNEAQ. The CDR3 is made up of 15 amino acids. CDR3 sequence reads: CASSPGTGGKTEAFF. The CDR3 DNA is TGTGCCAGCAGCCCTGGGACAGGGGGAAAAACTGAAGCTTTCTTT.

This clonotype was recorded many times. The gene calls are TRBV4-1 and TRBJ2-6; no firm D call. Trimming stripped 3 bases from V and 0 bases from J, with 6 bases between. Germline V gives CDR1 MGHRA, CDR2 YSYEKL. CDR3 length: 15 residues. The CDR3 DNA is TGCGCCAGCAGCCACATCAGCTCTGGGGCCAACGTCCTGACTTTC. It is translated as CASSHISSGANVLTF.

This clonotype occurred a few times. CDR3 loop: CASSLKGGPGRDQPQHF. CDR3 nucleotide sequence: TGTGCCAGCAGCTTAAAGGGGGGGCCAGGGAGGGATCAGCCCCAGCATTTT. The chain combines TRBV7-2 with TRBJ1-5, with D possibly being TRBD1 (6 bases). The length of the CDR3 is 17 residues. Germline assignment: CDR1 SGHTA and CDR2 FQGNSA. Trimming took 2 bases from V and 5 from J, leaving 19 bases between them.

The DNA for the CDR3 is TGCAGTGCTAGGGTAATTTCTAGCGGGAGGAGTAATGAGCAGTTCTTC. Its protein is CSARVISSGRSNEQFF. The chain uses TRBV20-1 and TRBJ2-5, with 11 bases lining up with TRBD2. The end of the DNA aligns better with TRBJ2-1, so the J call may be wrong. There are 16 residues in the CDR3. The germline V gene encodes CDR1 DFQATT and CDR2 SNEGSKA (reference sequence).

The V call is TRBV7-8, the J call TRBJ2-2; 11 bases agree with TRBD2. Germline loops: CDR1 SGHVS, CDR2 FQNEAQ. Losses at the gene ends were 4 bases for V and 5 bases for J; bases not matched to a gene: 9. The CDR3 totals 17 residues. The CDR3 nucleotides are TGTGCCAGCAGCTCATCCCCACTAGCGGGGGTAACCGGGGAGCTGTTTTTT. This sequence encodes CASSSSPLAGVTGELFF.

For this clonotype: This may come from a read error, since a much larger clone is one base off. The chain joins TRBV12-3 or TRBV12-4 to TRBJ2-7; 8 bases map to TRBD1. CDR3 length: 12 amino acids. The V gene end was trimmed by 7 bases and the J gene end by 8 bases; junction bases not matched to a gene: 7. This CDR3 is CASNRGAHKQYF. The CDR3 DNA is TGTGCCAGCAACAGGGGGGCCCACAAGCAGTACTTC.